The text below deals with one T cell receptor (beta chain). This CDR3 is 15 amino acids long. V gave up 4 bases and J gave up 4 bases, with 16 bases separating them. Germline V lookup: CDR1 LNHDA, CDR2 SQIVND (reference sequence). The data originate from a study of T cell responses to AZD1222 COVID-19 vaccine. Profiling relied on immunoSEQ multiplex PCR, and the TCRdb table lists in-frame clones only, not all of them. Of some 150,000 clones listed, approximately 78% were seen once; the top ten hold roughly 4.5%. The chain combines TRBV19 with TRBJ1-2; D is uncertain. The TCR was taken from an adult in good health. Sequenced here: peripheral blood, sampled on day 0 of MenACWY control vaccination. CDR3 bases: TGTGCCAGTAGTAACCGGCCCAACGAGGGCTATGGCTACACCTTC. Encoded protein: CASSNRPNEGYGYTF.